This is a list of T cell receptor beta chains from one sample in a study of blood T cell repertoires in COVID-19. Sequencing was performed with immunoSEQ multiplex PCR; in TCRdb, only in-frame clones are kept and a portion is missing. The table records more than 80,000 clones, roughly 86% of them present only once. The sequenced material came from peripheral blood. The receptors here all came from a man aged 35-49 years with acute or convalescent COVID-19. CDR3s include the opening cysteine and the closing phenylalanine or tryptophan. The D gene is left open where the match is weak. Rows give clone size only sometimes, using once, few, many, or a class for an expanded clone.

>TRBJ2-7|.|.|TRBV27
CASGRPRGQAYEQYF
TGTGCCAGCGGCCGTCCACGAGGACAAGCCTACGAGCAGTACTTC
>TRBJ1-5|.|.|TRBV19
CASSIPGGGNQPQHF
TGTGCCAGTAGTATTCCGGGGGGCGGCAATCAGCCCCAGCATTTT
>TRBJ2-1|.|.|TRBV4-2
CASSQGSSYNEQFF
TGTGCCAGCAGCCAGGGGAGCTCCTACAATGAGCAGTTCTTC
>TRBJ2-7|TRBD2|.|TRBV3-1/TRBV3-2
CASSRPGLEGAYEQYF
TGTGCCAGCAGCCGACCGGGACTAGAAGGGGCCTACGAGCAGTACTTC
>TRBJ2-2|TRBD1|.|TRBV30
CAWSPRDRGSGELFF
TGTGCCTGGAGTCCCCGGGACAGGGGGTCTGGGGAGCTGTTTTTT
>TRBJ1-3|.|.|TRBV6-6
CASTPGGRDTIYF
TGTGCCAGCACGCCCGGTGGCCGGGACACCATATATTTT
>TRBJ1-1|.|once|TRBV6-5
CALGGGVGRTEAFF
TGTGCCCTTGGCGGGGGAGTGGGGAGGACTGAAGCTTTCTTT
>TRBJ1-5|.|.|TRBV30
CAWSVKGGNQPQHF
TGTGCCTGGAGTGTAAAGGGAGGAAATCAGCCCCAGCATTTT
>TRBJ2-7|TRBD1|.|TRBV27
CASSISTGTGVFYEQYF
TGTGCCAGCAGTATCTCTACCGGGACAGGGGTATTCTACGAGCAGTACTTC
>TRBJ1-6|.|.|TRBV27
CASSGPGDSPLHF
TGTGCCAGCAGTGGCCCAGGGGATTCACCCCTCCACTTT
>TRBJ1-1|.|.|TRBV5-8
CASSSDRPEAFF
TGTGCCAGCAGCTCGGACAGACCTGAAGCTTTCTTT
>TRBJ2-5|.|.|TRBV5-4
CASSLARGSEETQYF
TGTGCCAGCAGCTTGGCCAGGGGATCTGAAGAGACCCAGTACTTC
>TRBJ1-2|.|.|TRBV28
CASSLGQPYGYTF
TGTGCCAGCAGTTTAGGGCAGCCCTATGGCTACACCTTC
>TRBJ2-5|.|.|TRBV5-4
CASSLEGSGETQYF
TGTGCCAGCAGCTTGGAGGGAAGCGGCGAGACCCAGTACTTC
>TRBJ1-6|.|.|TRBV25-1
CASRFLRGVGNSPLHF
TGTGCCAGCAGATTCCTCAGGGGAGTGGGTAATTCACCCCTCCACTTT
>TRBJ1-2|.|.|TRBV6-5
CASRQGMSNYGYTF
TGTGCCAGCAGACAGGGAATGTCGAACTATGGCTACACCTTC
>TRBJ1-2|TRBD1|.|TRBV27
CASSSSTGGGYTF
TGTGCCAGCAGTTCCTCGACAGGGGGAGGCTACACCTTC
>TRBJ1-6|.|.|TRBV10-3
CAISESEQPNSPLHF
TGTGCCATCAGTGAGTCGGAGCAGCCTAATTCACCCCTCCACTTT
>TRBJ2-2|TRBD1|.|TRBV12-5
CASGLPTGAGELFF
TGTGCTAGTGGTTTGCCGACAGGGGCCGGGGAGCTGTTTTTT
>TRBJ2-7|.|.|TRBV5-4
CASSLGGRHEQYF
TGTGCCAGCAGCTTGGGAGGGAGGCACGAGCAGTACTTC
>TRBJ1-5|.|once|TRBV20-1
CSASSGIGNQPQHF
TGCAGTGCTAGTTCAGGGATCGGAAATCAGCCCCAGCATTTT
>TRBJ1-4|TRBD1|once|TRBV7-9
CASSLGADRGGFNEKLFF
TGTGCCAGCAGCTTAGGCGCGGACAGGGGCGGCTTTAATGAAAAACTGTTTTTT
>TRBJ2-5|TRBD1|.|TRBV18
CASSPQGQFQETQYF
TGTGCCAGCTCACCACAGGGACAGTTCCAAGAGACCCAGTACTTC
>TRBJ1-1|TRBD1|.|TRBV27
CASSADRGRDTEAFF
TGTGCCAGCAGTGCCGACAGGGGGCGGGACACTGAAGCTTTCTTT
>TRBJ1-2|TRBD1|few|TRBV15
CATSRDQIPTGGYGYTF
TGTGCCACCAGCAGAGACCAGATCCCGACAGGGGGATATGGCTACACCTTC
>TRBJ2-3|.|.|TRBV7-9
CASTPIGTQYF
TGTGCCAGCACCCCAATCGGTACGCAGTATTTT
>TRBJ2-3|TRBD2|.|TRBV14
CASSQLLAGGTDTQYF
TGTGCCAGCAGCCAGTTACTAGCGGGAGGCACAGATACGCAGTATTTT